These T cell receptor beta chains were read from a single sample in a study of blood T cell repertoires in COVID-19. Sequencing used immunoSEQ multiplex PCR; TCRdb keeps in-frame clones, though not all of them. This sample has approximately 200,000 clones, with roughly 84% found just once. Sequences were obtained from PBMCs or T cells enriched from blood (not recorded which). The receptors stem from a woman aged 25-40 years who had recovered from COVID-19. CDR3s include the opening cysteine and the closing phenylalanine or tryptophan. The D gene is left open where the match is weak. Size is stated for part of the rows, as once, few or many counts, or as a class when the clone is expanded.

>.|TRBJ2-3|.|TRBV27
CASNTYGTPEPPSTDTQYF
TGTGCCAGCAACACCTACGGGACTCCTGAACCCCCTAGCACAGATACGCAGTATTTT
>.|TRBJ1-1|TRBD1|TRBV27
CASRYGTANTEAFF
TGTGCCAGCAGATATGGGACAGCGAACACTGAAGCTTTCTTT
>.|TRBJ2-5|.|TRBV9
CASSPSSGLPTQYF
TGTGCCAGCAGCCCCAGTAGTGGACTACCAACCCAGTACTTC
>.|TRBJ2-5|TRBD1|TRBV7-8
CASSWAVGQGSETQYF
TGTGCCAGCAGCTGGGCGGTGGGACAGGGTTCAGAGACCCAGTACTTC
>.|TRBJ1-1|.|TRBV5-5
CASSLLGGGTEAFF
TGTGCCAGCAGCCTCCTTGGGGGAGGTACTGAAGCTTTCTTT
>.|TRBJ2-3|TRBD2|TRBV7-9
CASSFQAGGPTDTQYF
TGTGCCAGCAGCTTCCAAGCGGGAGGGCCCACAGATACGCAGTATTTT
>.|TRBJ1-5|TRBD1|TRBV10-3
CAISTGQGRPNSNQPQHF
TGTGCCATCAGTACTGGACAGGGGCGGCCTAATAGCAATCAGCCCCAGCATTTT
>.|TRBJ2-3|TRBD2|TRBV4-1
CASSQDTSGGIDTQYF
TGCGCCAGCAGCCAAGATACTAGCGGGGGGATAGATACGCAGTATTTT
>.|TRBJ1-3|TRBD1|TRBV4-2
CASSQDPGTGSNTIYF
TGTGCCAGCAGCCAAGATCCCGGGACAGGGTCAAACACCATATATTTT
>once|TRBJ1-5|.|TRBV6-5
CASSTDGMVQPQHF
TGTGCCAGCAGTACCGACGGGATGGTTCAGCCCCAGCATTTT
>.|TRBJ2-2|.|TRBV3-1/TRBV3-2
CASSQGRTNTGELFF
TGTGCCAGCAGCCAGGGGCGGACGAACACCGGGGAGCTGTTTTTT
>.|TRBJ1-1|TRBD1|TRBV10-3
CAISHGQGFTEAFF
TGTGCCATCAGTCATGGACAGGGCTTCACTGAAGCTTTCTTT
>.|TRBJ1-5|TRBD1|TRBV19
CASSNRGRSNQPQHF
TGTGCCAGTAGTAACAGGGGGCGGTCCAATCAGCCCCAGCATTTT
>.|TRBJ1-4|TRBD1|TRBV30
CAWSTQGVGEKLFF
TGTGCCTGGAGTACACAGGGGGTCGGAGAAAAACTGTTTTTT
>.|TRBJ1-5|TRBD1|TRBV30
CAWSGTGGFSNQPQHF
TGTGCCTGGAGTGGGACAGGGGGCTTTAGCAATCAGCCCCAGCATTTT
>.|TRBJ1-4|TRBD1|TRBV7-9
CASSPGGTGNEKLFF
TGTGCCAGCAGCCCCGGGGGGACAGGGAATGAAAAACTGTTTTTT
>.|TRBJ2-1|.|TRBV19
CASSSLAPLNEQFF
TGTGCCAGTAGCTCTCTAGCGCCCTTGAATGAGCAGTTCTTC
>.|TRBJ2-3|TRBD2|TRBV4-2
CASSQKGFIFSGPDEDTQYF
TGTGCCAGCAGCCAAAAGGGGTTTATATTTAGCGGGCCGGACGAAGATACGCAGTATTTT
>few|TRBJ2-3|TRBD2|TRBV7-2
CASSPGLAGPGTQYF
TGTGCCAGCAGCCCGGGCCTAGCGGGTCCTGGTACGCAGTATTTT
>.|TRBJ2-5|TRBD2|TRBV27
CASSLGWGGKETQYF
TGTGCCAGCAGTTTGGGATGGGGGGGAAAAGAGACCCAGTACTTC
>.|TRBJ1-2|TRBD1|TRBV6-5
CASSYGDRVYGYTF
TGTGCCAGCAGTTACGGGGACAGGGTTTATGGCTACACCTTC
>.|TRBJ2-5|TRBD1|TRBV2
CAGTRQGSLETQYF
TGTGCCGGCACACGACAGGGCAGCCTAGAGACCCAGTACTTC
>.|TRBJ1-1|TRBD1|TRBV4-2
CASSQYGQATHTSFTEAFF
TGTGCCAGCAGCCAGTACGGACAGGCCACCCATACCTCGTTCACTGAAGCTTTCTTT
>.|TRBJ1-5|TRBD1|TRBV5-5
CASSVTGGTQPQHF
TGTGCCAGCAGCGTTACAGGGGGCACTCAGCCCCAGCATTTT
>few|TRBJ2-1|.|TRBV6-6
CASTYISGGSYNEQFF
TGTGCCAGCACATACATTAGCGGCGGCTCCTACAATGAGCAGTTCTTC
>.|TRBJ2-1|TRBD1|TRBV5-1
CASSPGTGSYNEQFF
TGCGCCAGCAGCCCCGGGACAGGGTCGTACAATGAGCAGTTCTTC
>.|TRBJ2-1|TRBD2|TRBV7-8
CASSLVPAGTRPVEQFF
TGTGCCAGCAGCTTAGTTCCGGCCGGGACTAGGCCTGTGGAGCAGTTCTTC
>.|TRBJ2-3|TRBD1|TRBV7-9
CASSLLGQGPDTQYF
TGTGCCAGCAGCTTACTGGGACAGGGGCCAGATACGCAGTATTTT
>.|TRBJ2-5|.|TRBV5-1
CASSLAGTLQETQYF
TGCGCCAGCAGCTTGGCCGGGACACTTCAAGAGACCCAGTACTTC
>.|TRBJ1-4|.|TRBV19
CASTPGEWMKLFF
TGTGCCAGTACCCCAGGGGAGTGGATGAAACTGTTTTTT
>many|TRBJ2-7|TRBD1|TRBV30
CAWDRGGHYEQYF
TGTGCCTGGGACAGGGGGGGACACTACGAGCAGTACTTC
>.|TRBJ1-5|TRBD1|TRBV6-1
CASSEPTGTGSNQPQHF
TGTGCCAGCAGTGAACCAACCGGGACAGGGAGCAATCAGCCCCAGCATTTT
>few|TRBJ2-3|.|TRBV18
CASSPLVMKSTDTQYF
TGTGCCAGCTCACCGCTAGTCATGAAATCCACAGATACGCAGTATTTT
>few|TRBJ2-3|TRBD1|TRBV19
CASSTGQGSGTDTQYF
TGTGCCAGTAGTACCGGACAGGGATCGGGCACAGATACGCAGTATTTT
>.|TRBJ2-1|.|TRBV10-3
CAIKVQGNEQFF
TGTGCCATCAAAGTGCAGGGGAATGAGCAGTTCTTC
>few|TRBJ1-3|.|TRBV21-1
CASSYGTGGNTIYF
TGTGCCAGCAGCTACGGGACAGGTGGAAACACCATATATTTT
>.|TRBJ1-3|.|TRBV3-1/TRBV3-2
CASSLRTDTGNTIYF
TGTGCCAGCAGCCTAAGGACAGACACTGGAAACACCATATATTTT
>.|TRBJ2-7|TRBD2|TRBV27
CASSTSVTYEQYF
TGTGCCAGCAGCACTAGCGTGACCTACGAGCAGTACTTC
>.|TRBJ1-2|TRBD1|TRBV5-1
CASSLGQGNGYTF
TGCGCCAGCAGCTTGGGACAGGGTAATGGCTACACCTTC
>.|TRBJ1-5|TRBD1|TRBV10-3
CATHGQGLSNQPQHF
TGTGCCACCCACGGACAGGGTTTGAGCAATCAGCCCCAGCATTTT
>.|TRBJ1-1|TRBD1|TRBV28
CASSFRQGRTEAFF
TGTGCCAGCAGTTTTAGACAGGGAAGAACTGAAGCTTTCTTT
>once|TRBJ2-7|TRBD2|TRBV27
CASSPQTSGRALPPYEQYF
TGTGCCAGCAGTCCGCAGACTAGCGGGAGGGCTCTTCCCCCCTACGAGCAGTACTTC
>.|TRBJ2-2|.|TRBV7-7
CASSLLLGGTGELFF
TGTGCTAGCAGCCTTCTTTTGGGGGGAACCGGGGAGCTGTTTTTT
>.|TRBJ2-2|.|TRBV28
CASSLLRLEFNTGELFF
TGTGCCAGCAGTTTACTACGGCTAGAATTCAACACCGGGGAGCTGTTTTTT
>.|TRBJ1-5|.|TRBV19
CASSEAGTLSNQPQHF
TGTGCCAGTAGTGAGGCAGGGACACTGAGCAATCAGCCCCAGCATTTT
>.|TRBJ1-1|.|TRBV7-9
CASSLGGWDTEAFF
TGTGCCAGCAGCTTAGGAGGGTGGGACACTGAAGCTTTCTTT
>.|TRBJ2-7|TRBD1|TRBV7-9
CASSSIFGTGSGHEQYF
TGTGCCAGCAGCTCTATTTTCGGGACAGGGAGCGGACACGAGCAGTACTTC
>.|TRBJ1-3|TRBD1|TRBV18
CASSGTGLNTIYF
TGTGCCAGCTCCGGGACAGGGCTAAACACCATATATTTT
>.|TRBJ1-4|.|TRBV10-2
CASSESAGVNEKLFF
TGCGCCAGCAGTGAATCGGCAGGGGTGAATGAAAAACTGTTTTTT
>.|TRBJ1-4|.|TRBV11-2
CASSLERGAAEKLFF
TGTGCCAGCAGCTTAGAGCGTGGGGCGGCTGAAAAACTGTTTTTT
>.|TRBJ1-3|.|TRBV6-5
CATSLRTGNTIYF
TGTGCCACCTCTTTGCGCACTGGAAACACCATATATTTT
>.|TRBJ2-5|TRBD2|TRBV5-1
CASSLGLAGEETQYF
TGCGCCAGCAGCTTGGGACTAGCGGGAGAAGAGACCCAGTACTTC
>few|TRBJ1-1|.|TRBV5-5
CASSLGRNTEAFF
TGTGCCAGCAGCTTGGGCAGGAACACTGAAGCTTTCTTT
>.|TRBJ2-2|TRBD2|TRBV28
CASSPGLVNTGELFF
TGTGCCAGCAGCCCTGGACTAGTGAACACCGGGGAGCTGTTTTTT
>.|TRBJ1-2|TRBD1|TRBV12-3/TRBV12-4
CASSWTGDYGYTF
TGTGCCAGCAGTTGGACAGGGGACTATGGCTACACCTTC
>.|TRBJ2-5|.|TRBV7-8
CASSLAGPRETQYF
TGTGCCAGCAGCTTAGCGGGCCCTCGGGAGACCCAGTACTTC
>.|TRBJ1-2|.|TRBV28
CASCSWGQTNYGYTF
TGTGCCAGCTGTAGTTGGGGGCAAACTAACTATGGCTACACCTTC
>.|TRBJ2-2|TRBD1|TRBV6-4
CASGTGANTGELFF
TGTGCCAGCGGGACAGGGGCGAACACCGGGGAGCTGTTTTTT
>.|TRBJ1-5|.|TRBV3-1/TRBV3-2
CASSPNQGIQPQHF
TGTGCCAGCAGCCCTAATCAGGGCATTCAGCCCCAGCATTTT
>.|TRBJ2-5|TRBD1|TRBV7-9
CASSPRDRRRETQYF
TGTGCCAGCAGCCCCAGGGACAGACGAAGGGAGACCCAGTACTTC